The 23 T cell receptor beta chains in this list originate from one sample, sequenced in a study of siplizumab effects on memory and regulatory T cells. Data came from immunoSEQ multiplex PCR; TCRdb stores just in-frame clones and leaves some out. The data show about 57,000 clones, roughly 80% seen once. The sample comprised memory CD4+ T cells sorted from blood. Receptors originate from a human donor in good health.

The chain carries TRBV2 and TRBJ2-2; the D is unclear. The CDR3 is 15 residues long. The germline V gene has CDR1 SNHLY and CDR2 FYNNEI. V lost 5 bases and J 2 bases, leaving 12 bases between the germline ends. This CDR3 is CASSSRGSNTGELFF. DNA for the CDR3: TGTGCCAGCAGTTCCCGTGGATCCAACACCGGGGAGCTGTTTTTT.

J is TRBJ1-5 and V is TRBV5-1; 9 bases fit TRBD1. CDR1 is SGHRS and CDR2 is YFSETQ in the germline V gene. Trimming took 5 bases from V and 5 from J; bases not matched to a gene: 8. The CDR3 covers 15 residues. This chain's CDR3 is CASRLRQGDDQPQHF. The CDR3 region has the DNA TGCGCCAGCAGACTTAGACAGGGGGACGATCAGCCCCAGCATTTT. The complete variable domain, with remaining parts taken from reference TRBV5-1 and TRBJ1-5, reads KAGVTQTPRYLIKTRGQQVTLSCSPISGHRSVSWYQQTPGQGLQFLFEYFSETQRNKGNFPGRFSGRQFSNSRSEMNVSTLELGDSALYLCASRLRQGDDQPQHFGDGTRLSIL.

This clone was seen once. V usage is TRBV6-5 and J usage is TRBJ1-1; TRBD1 is a possible D gene (6 bases). The length of the CDR3 is 14 residues. From germline, CDR1 is MNHEY and CDR2 SVGAGI. V lost 4 bases to trimming and J lost 4 bases, with 13 bases between them. In nucleotides, the CDR3 is TGTGCCAGCAGTTCACATATGGACAGCACTGAAGCTTTCTTT. This codes for CASSSHMDSTEAFF.

In its sample, this clone was seen a few times. The V gene is TRBV2, the J gene TRBJ1-5; D remains unclear. Trimming removed 9 bases from V and 2 bases from J, with 17 bases in between. Germline loops: CDR1 SNHLY, CDR2 FYNNEI. CDR3 length equals 15 residues. DNA for the CDR3: TGTGCCAGTACTACGGAAGGGAGGGGCAATCAGCCCCAGCATTTT. Its protein is CASTTEGRGNQPQHF.

CDR3 DNA sequence: TGTGCCAGCAGTGCGGGACAGGGGAGCACCATATATTTT. Amino acids: CASSAGQGSTIYF. V usage is TRBV6-6 and J usage is TRBJ1-3, with 10 bases aligning to TRBD1. CDR1 is MNHNY, CDR2 SVGAGI, per germline (reference sequence). V lost 5 bases, J lost 9 bases, and 4 bases stayed unmatched. The CDR3 contains 13 residues.

This chain joins TRBV29-1 and TRBJ2-5; TRBD2 matches 8 bases. The CDR3 length is 13 residues. CDR1 and CDR2 from the germline V gene are SQVTM and ANQGSEA. V shed 7 bases, J shed 5 bases, and the junction held 9 bases outside the gene matches. For the CDR3, the DNA is TGCAGCGCCAATAGCGGGGCACGGGAGACCCAGTACTTC. It translates to CSANSGARETQYF.

This chain links TRBV25-1 with TRBJ2-1, with 7 bases lining up with TRBD1. The germline V gene encodes CDR1 MGHDK and CDR2 SYGVNS. The CDR3 is made up of 16 amino acids. J lost 4 bases, V lost 1 base, and 7 bases had no gene match. In DNA form, the CDR3 reads TGTGCCAGCAGTGAATGGACAGGAAATGGGTACAATGAGCAGTTCTTC. It codes for CASSEWTGNGYNEQFF.

The J gene is TRBJ2-3, the V gene TRBV6-5, with 14 bases matching TRBD2. CDR1 is MNHEY and CDR2 is SVGAGI in the germline V gene. This CDR3 has 15 amino acids. V trimming: 6 bases; J trimming: 6 bases; junction bases outside the gene matches: 5. The CDR3 DNA reads as TGTGCCAGCAGGCGACTAGCGGGGGGGCGGGATACGCAGTATTTT. It codes for CASRRLAGGRDTQYF.

The chain is built from TRBV5-1 and TRBJ2-2; D unresolved. The germline gives CDR1 SGHRS, CDR2 YFSETQ. The CDR3 totals 15 residues. Trimming left V 0 bases short and J 4 bases short, with 10 bases between. DNA for the CDR3: TGCGCCAGCAGCTTGGCATTGGTGGTCACCGGGGAGCTGTTTTTT. Amino acid sequence: CASSLALVVTGELFF.

The chain is built from TRBV7-2 and TRBJ2-7; D is possibly TRBD2 (5 bases). This CDR3 contains 15 residues. V gave up 3 bases and J gave up 4 bases, with 16 bases separating them. CDR1 is SGHTA and CDR2 is FQGNSA in the germline V gene. The DNA of the CDR3 is TGTGCCAGCAGCTTTCGGGGATACCGTGAGTACGAGCAGTACTTC. Its protein product is CASSFRGYREYEQYF.

The CDR3 here is CASSFQGGPGEAFF. CDR3 coding DNA: TGTGCCAGCAGCTTCCAGGGGGGGCCGGGTGAAGCTTTCTTT. The chain links TRBV7-3 to TRBJ1-1; TRBD1 agrees at 7 bases. V trimming: 3 bases; J trimming: 7 bases; junction bases outside the gene matches: 8. In germline, CDR1 is SGHTA, CDR2 FQGTGA. The CDR3 has 14 residues. Together with reference TRBV7-3 and TRBJ1-1, the CDR3 gives the full variable domain: GAGVSQTPSNKVTEKGKYVELRCDPISGHTALYWYRQSLGQGPEFLIYFQGTGAADDSGLPNDRFFAVRPEGSVSTLKIQRTERGDSAVYLCASSFQGGPGEAFFGQGTRLTVV.

This clone has just a few counts. The chain joins TRBV14 to TRBJ2-6; unclear D gene. Germline CDR1 is SGHDN and CDR2 is FVKESK. The V and J ends lost 8 bases and 2 bases respectively, with 16 bases between them. The CDR3 consists of 16 residues. CDR3 bases: TGTGCCAGCTCCGAGAGGTCTGAAACTGGGGCCAACGTCCTGACTTTC. It codes for CASSERSETGANVLTF. Based on the CDR3 plus reference TRBV14 and TRBJ2-6, the full variable domain is EAGVTQFPSHSVIEKGQTVTLRCDPISGHDNLYWYRRVMGKEIKFLLHFVKESKQDESGMPNNRFLAERTGGTYSTLKVQPAELEDSGVYFCASSERSETGANVLTFGAGSRLTVL.

This clone occurred a few times. In DNA, the CDR3 is TGTGCCACCAGCAGAGATCGGAGCGGGACCGGGGAGCTGTTTTTT. This sequence encodes CATSRDRSGTGELFF. The J gene is TRBJ2-2, the V gene TRBV15; a weak D match, TRBD2 (6 bases). The length of the CDR3 is 15 residues. V was pared by 0 bases and J by 5 bases, with 10 bases between. Germline CDR1 and CDR2: LNHNV and YYDKDF (reference sequence).

CDR3 nucleotide sequence: TGTGCCAGTAGTCCCTCGGGGGGTGTTGACACAGATACGCAGTATTTT. Protein: CASSPSGGVDTDTQYF. The rearrangement joins TRBV19 to TRBJ2-3; 7 bases line up with TRBD2. From germline, CDR1 is LNHDA and CDR2 SQIVND (reference sequence). CDR3 length: 16 amino acids. The junction had 10 bases not matched to a gene; V was cut back by 5 bases and J by 2 bases.

The chain is built from TRBV4-2 and TRBJ2-1, with 12 bases fitting TRBD2. The CDR3 has 15 residues. CDR1 is LGHNA, CDR2 YNFKEQ, per germline. V shed 6 bases, J shed 5 bases, and the junction held 5 bases outside the gene matches. This chain's CDR3 is CASRPLAGGDNEQFF. CDR3 coding DNA: TGTGCCAGCAGACCACTAGCGGGGGGAGACAATGAGCAGTTCTTC.

The V call is TRBV10-3, the J call TRBJ2-5; 7 bases are a match to TRBD2. Per the germline V gene, CDR1 is ENHRY and CDR2 is SYGVKD. V shed 3 bases, J shed 4 bases, and the junction held 2 bases outside the gene matches. CDR3 size: 13 residues. The CDR3 DNA follows: TGTGCCATCAGTGAAAGCGGGGTAGAGACCCAGTACTTC. Protein product: CAISESGVETQYF.

This chain uses TRBV13 with TRBJ2-3; 9 nucleotides line up with TRBD2. CDR1 is PRHDT, CDR2 FYEKMQ, per germline (reference sequence). The CDR3 totals 15 residues. V lost 5 bases, J lost 1 base, and 4 bases stayed unmatched. Here the CDR3 reads CASSRASGGTDTQYF. The DNA of the CDR3 is TGTGCCAGCAGCAGAGCTAGCGGGGGCACAGATACGCAGTATTTT.

The chain uses TRBV6-5 and TRBJ1-3, with D unclear. The germline gives CDR1 MNHEY, CDR2 SVGAGI. V dropped 2 bases and J dropped 6 bases, with 11 bases sitting between them. The CDR3 extends over 14 amino acids. The CDR3 DNA reads as TGTGCCAGCAGTTACGAGACGTCCCCAAACACCATATATTTT. Protein product: CASSYETSPNTIYF.

The V call is TRBV18, the J call TRBJ2-7, with 9 positions matching TRBD1. V trimming: 0 bases; J trimming: 8 bases; junction bases outside the gene matches: 5. The germline V gene has CDR1 KGHSH and CDR2 LQKENI. CDR3 length: 14 amino acids. The chain's CDR3 is CASSPPDRGVQQYF. The DNA for the CDR3 is TGTGCCAGCTCACCACCCGACAGGGGGGTACAGCAGTACTTC. The full variable domain, its missing parts supplied by reference TRBV18 and TRBJ2-7, is NAGVMQNPRHLVRRRGQEARLRCSPMKGHSHVYWYRQLPEEGLKFMVYLQKENIIDESGMPKERFSAEFPKEGPSILRIQQVVRGDSAAYFCASSPPDRGVQQYFGPGTRLTVT.

The chain uses TRBV7-8 and TRBJ1-5; D is unclear. Germline CDR1 SGHVS, CDR2 FQNEAQ. CDR3 size: 15 residues. Trimming stripped 1 base from V and 7 bases from J, with 14 bases between. The CDR3 loop reads CASSLGIGGHQPQHF. Written as DNA, the CDR3 is TGTGCCAGCAGCTTAGGCATCGGAGGGCACCAGCCCCAGCATTTT. Full variable domain (remainder filled in from reference TRBV7-8 and TRBJ1-5): GAGVSQSPRYKVAKRGQDVALRCDPISGHVSLFWYQQALGQGPEFLTYFQNEAQLDKSGLPSDRFFAERPEGSVSTLKIQRTQQEDSAVYLCASSLGIGGHQPQHFGDGTRLSIL.

The CDR3 coding sequence is TGCGCCAGCAGCCAATCGAGAGCGGGAACAACCTACGAGCAGTACTTC. Residues: CASSQSRAGTTYEQYF. The rearrangement uses TRBV4-1 and TRBJ2-7; 7 bases are shared with TRBD2. With V trimmed by 2 bases and J by 2 bases, 9 bases remained unmatched. The CDR3 covers 16 residues. Germline lookup yields CDR1 MGHRA and CDR2 YSYEKL.

The chain uses TRBV5-1 and TRBJ2-4, with TRBD1 identical over 11 bases. The germline V gene has CDR1 SGHRS and CDR2 YFSETQ. The V and J ends lost 4 bases and 3 bases, in that order; junction bases with no gene match: 6. CDR3 length: 16 residues. CDR3 sequence (DNA): TGCGCCAGCAGCGGGACAGGGGGTTTTGGCAAAAACATTCAGTACTTC. Residues: CASSGTGGFGKNIQYF.

The CDR3 nucleotides read TGTGCCAGCAGCTTCCGGGACTATGGCTACACCTTC. This encodes CASSFRDYGYTF. The chain recombines TRBV11-2 with TRBJ1-2; D call uncertain. The CDR3 totals 12 residues. CDR1 is SGHAT and CDR2 is FQNNGV in the germline V gene. The V end was cut by 3 bases, the J end by 3 bases, with 5 bases between. The variable domain in full, completed from reference TRBV11-2 and TRBJ1-2, reads EAGVAQSPRYKIIEKRQSVAFWCNPISGHATLYWYQQILGQGPKLLIQFQNNGVVDDSQLPKDRFSAERLKGVDSTLKIQPAKLEDSAVYLCASSFRDYGYTFGSGTRLTVV.